Following are 29 T cell receptor beta chains from one sample sequenced in a study of T cells in Graves' hyperthyroidism and ophthalmopathy. TCR beta CDR3 sequences were amplified from RNA transcripts. First-round RT-PCR targeting the TCR CDR3 was performed with the HTBI primer set. TCRdb re-called the multiplex PCR reads with MiXCR, one entry per CDR3 protein. This sample carries about 400,000 distinct CDR3 sequences, under 15% of them seen once, and the ten largest clones take about 31%. Sequencing was carried out using blood. The receptor source for this set is a woman aged 30 to 39 with Graves' hyperthyroidism.

This clonotype was seen at least ten times. V gene TRBV24-1 combines with J gene TRBJ2-5; weak D call: TRBD2 (5 bases). V was cut by 3 bases and J by 4 bases, with 14 bases left in between. The length of the CDR3 is 15 residues. Germline V lookup: CDR1 KGHDR, CDR2 SFDVKD. The DNA of the CDR3 is TGTGCCACCAGTGATCCGGGAACCCCCCGAGAGACCCAGTACTTC. Protein sequence: CATSDPGTPRETQYF.

This clonotype was detected ten times or more. This chain uses TRBV7-2 with TRBJ2-5; the D is unclear. This CDR3 spans 16 amino acids. V lost 6 bases and J lost 1, with 18 bases in between. Germline CDR1 SGHTA, CDR2 FQGNSA. As DNA, the CDR3 is TGTGCCAGCAGGATCGAGTTGGACGGTGGCCAAGAGACCCAGTACTTC. It translates to CASRIELDGGQETQYF.

This clonotype has ten or more counts. The chain is built from TRBV28 and TRBJ2-3, with TRBD2 matching 14 bases. This CDR3 spans 18 amino acids. With 4 bases clipped from V and 6 bases from J, the junction kept 12 bases outside the gene matches. Germline V lookup: CDR1 MDHEN, CDR2 SYDVKM. CDR3 nucleotide sequence: TGTGCCAGCAGTTCCACCGGGACTAGCGGGAGTCCAAGGGATACGCAGTATTTT. Translation gives CASSSTGTSGSPRDTQYF.

This clonotype was detected ten times or more. The chain recombines TRBV7-9 with TRBJ2-7; TRBD2 aligns across 12 bases. J lost 1 base, V lost 4 bases, and 14 bases had no gene match. This CDR3 spans 19 amino acids. Germline assignment: CDR1 SEHNR and CDR2 FQNEAQ (reference sequence). The CDR3, as DNA: TGTGCCAGCAGCTCGACCTCGATACTAGCGGGAGGACTTTCCTACGAGCAGTACTTC. The encoded protein is CASSSTSILAGGLSYEQYF.

V usage is TRBV6-2 or TRBV6-3 and J usage is TRBJ2-3, with a possible D match to TRBD1 (5 bases). The CDR3 runs 12 residues. From germline, CDR1 is MNHEY and CDR2 SVGEGT. CDR3 nucleotides: TGTGCTGGTAAGGGGCCAGGAGATACGCAGTATTTT. It specifies CAGKGPGDTQYF.

A note on this clonotype: It may be a read error: a sequence one base away is much more abundant. The chain links TRBV12-3 or TRBV12-4 to TRBJ1-1; TRBD1 matches at 7 bases. CDR3 length: 16 amino acids. The junction had 10 bases not matched to a gene; V was cut back by 5 bases and J by 1 base. The CDR3 bases are TGTGCCAGCAGTCCAGACAGGGAGAAAGGGAACACTGAAGCTTTCTTT. Amino acid sequence: CASSPDREKGNTEAFF.

V and J are TRBV12-3 or TRBV12-4 and TRBJ1-5; D ambiguous. This CDR3 spans 12 amino acids. V lost 6 bases and J lost 9, with 12 bases in between. In DNA, the CDR3 is TGTGCCAGCAGCCTATATGATAGGCCCCAGCATTTT. This translates into CASSLYDRPQHF.

This clonotype was recorded a few times. A junction boundary mismatches the germline segment, possibly from a read error. The V call is TRBV30, the J call TRBJ2-5; TRBD1 or TRBD2 may be the D gene (5 bases each). The CDR3 contains 15 residues. CDR1 is GTSNPN and CDR2 is SVGIG in the germline V gene (reference sequence). This chain's CDR3 is CAWTEPGRWQGTQYF. CDR3 DNA: TGTGCCTGGACGGAACCGGGACGATGGCAAGGGACCCAGTACTTC.

This clonotype was picked up many times. This chain links TRBV28 with TRBJ2-1; 14 nucleotides match TRBD2. Trimming took 5 bases from V and 0 from J; bases not matched to a gene: 12. This CDR3 has 20 amino acids. CDR1 MDHEN and CDR2 SYDVKM come from the germline V gene. CDR3 residues: CASSHWRSGLAGGSYNEQFF. The CDR3 coding sequence is TGTGCCAGCAGTCACTGGAGGTCAGGACTAGCGGGAGGCTCCTACAATGAGCAGTTCTTC.

The rearrangement joins TRBV12-3 or TRBV12-4 to TRBJ1-2, with D unclear. This CDR3 spans 13 amino acids. V was trimmed by 6 bases and J by 1 base, leaving 9 bases between them. The CDR3 spells CASRRENNYGYTF. Here the CDR3 DNA reads TGTGCCAGCAGACGCGAGAATAACTATGGCTACACCTTC.

This clonotype showed up many times. CDR3 protein: CASSRRLMDRGTQETQYF. CDR3 DNA: TGTGCCAGCAGCCGGAGGTTGATGGACAGGGGCACACAAGAGACCCAGTACTTC. The V gene is TRBV7-8, the J gene TRBJ2-5; 9 bases fit TRBD1. With 5 bases clipped from V and 2 bases from J, the junction kept 15 bases outside the gene matches. CDR1 and CDR2 (germline): SGHVS, FQNEAQ. This CDR3 spans 18 amino acids.

This sequence joins TRBV19 and TRBJ2-7; D uncertain. V lost 4 bases to trimming and J lost 3 bases, with 16 bases between them. The CDR3 covers 15 residues. Germline V gene data show CDR1 as LNHDA and CDR2 as SQIVND (reference sequence). CDR3 loop: CASSRTTSPGYEQYF. The CDR3 DNA is TGTGCCAGTAGTAGGACCACGTCCCCCGGCTACGAGCAGTACTTC.

This clonotype occurred a few times. This chain uses TRBV9 with TRBJ2-5, with 14 bases matching TRBD2. The CDR3 has 15 residues. From germline, CDR1 is SGDLS and CDR2 YYNGEE. V lost 4 bases to trimming and J lost 4 bases; unmatched junction nucleotides: 3. In DNA form, the CDR3 reads TGTGCCAGCAGCATTGGGACTAGCGGGAGAGAGACCCAGTACTTC. It translates to CASSIGTSGRETQYF.

Many counts were recorded for this clonotype. CDR3 sequence: CASSLNRGGETQYF. As DNA, the CDR3 is TGTGCCAGCAGCTTAAACAGGGGGGGAGAGACCCAGTACTTC. This chain joins TRBV7-8 and TRBJ2-5; D is possibly TRBD1 (8 bases). The CDR3 runs 14 residues. From germline, CDR1 is SGHVS and CDR2 FQNEAQ. V shed 2 bases and J shed 4 bases, with 11 bases lying between them.

This clonotype appeared a few times. The V gene is TRBV20-1, the J gene TRBJ1-1, with a weak D call TRBD1 (5 bases). V lost 0 bases and J lost 2, with 16 bases in between. Germline V gene sequence: CDR1 DFQATT, CDR2 SNEGSKA (reference sequence). CDR3 length: 16 residues. The CDR3 DNA is TGCAGTGCTAGAGAACCTTGGGTCAGGGAAAACACTGAAGCTTTCTTT. It specifies CSAREPWVRENTEAFF.

This clonotype turned up a few times. This chain uses TRBV28 with TRBJ1-2; D gene uncertain. V lost 6 bases to trimming and J lost 4 bases, with 12 bases between them. The CDR3 runs to 13 residues. CDR1 and CDR2 (germline): MDHEN, SYDVKM. CDR3 loop: CASSLTEPYGYTF. For the CDR3, the DNA is TGTGCCAGCAGCCTAACAGAACCCTATGGCTACACCTTC.

In its sample, this clonotype was seen many times. This chain links TRBV20-1 with TRBJ1-2; 9 bases fit TRBD1. With 0 bases clipped from V and 2 bases from J, the junction kept 7 bases outside the gene matches. CDR1 DFQATT and CDR2 SNEGSKA come from the germline V gene (reference sequence). This CDR3 is built from 16 residues. CDR3 loop: CSARDQGQGVNYGYTF. As DNA, the CDR3 is TGCAGTGCTAGAGATCAGGGACAGGGCGTAAACTATGGCTACACCTTC.

The rearrangement joins TRBV30 to TRBJ1-2; the D is unclear. Trimming removed 0 bases from V and 4 bases from J, with 18 bases in between. Germline CDR1 and CDR2: GTSNPN and SVGIG (reference sequence). This CDR3 region has 16 residues. The CDR3 protein is CAWSVGLSEVVYGYTF. The CDR3, as DNA: TGTGCCTGGAGTGTTGGCCTCTCGGAGGTGGTCTATGGCTACACCTTC.

This clonotype was seen only a few times. V and J are TRBV5-1 and TRBJ2-7; D assignment may be TRBD1 or TRBD2 (5 bases each). V lost 8 bases and J 3 bases, leaving 15 bases between the germline ends. This CDR3 is built from 13 residues. Germline CDR1 SGHRS, CDR2 YFSETQ. The CDR3 here is CASGRDGDYEQYF. The CDR3 DNA follows: TGCGCCAGTGGACGGGACGGGGACTACGAGCAGTACTTC. Full variable domain (outside the CDR3, taken from reference TRBV5-1 and TRBJ2-7): KAGVTQTPRYLIKTRGQQVTLSCSPISGHRSVSWYQQTPGQGLQFLFEYFSETQRNKGNFPGRFSGRQFSNSRSEMNVSTLELGDSALYLCASGRDGDYEQYFGPGTRLTVT.

The chain carries TRBV7-8 and TRBJ2-1; 7 bases are a match to TRBD2. V lost 6 bases to trimming and J lost 8 bases; unmatched junction nucleotides: 4. Germline CDR1 and CDR2: SGHVS and FQNEAQ. The CDR3 runs to 12 residues. The CDR3 sequence: CASRGLDHEQFF. In DNA, the CDR3 is TGTGCCAGCAGAGGACTAGACCATGAGCAGTTCTTC.

This clonotype appeared many times. Here the CDR3 DNA reads TGTGCCAGCCGGCCAAAAGGGGGCCCCGCAGATACGCAGTATTTT. Protein product: CASRPKGGPADTQYF. The V call is TRBV7-8, the J call TRBJ2-3, with 7 nucleotides matching TRBD1. The germline V gene has CDR1 SGHVS and CDR2 FQNEAQ. V was pared by 8 bases and J by 4 bases, with 12 bases of the junction left unmatched. This CDR3 region has 15 residues. Filled out from reference TRBV7-8 and TRBJ2-3, the complete variable domain reads GAGVSQSPRYKVAKRGQDVALRCDPISGHVSLFWYQQALGQGPEFLTYFQNEAQLDKSGLPSDRFFAERPEGSVSTLKIQRTQQEDSAVYLCASRPKGGPADTQYFGPGTRLTVL.

Notes on this clonotype: This sequence may be a read error, since a much larger clone differs from it by one base. This chain joins TRBV7-9 and TRBJ2-7, with D unresolved. Germline V gives CDR1 SEHNR, CDR2 FQNEAQ (reference sequence). Deletions cut 11 bases from V and 2 bases from J, with 16 bases between. The CDR3 has 13 residues. CDR3 amino acids: CARNLEGPYEQYF. The CDR3 nucleotides are TGTGCCCGCAACTTGGAAGGACCCTACGAGCAGTACTTC.

This clonotype was seen repeatedly, ten times or more. CDR3: CASSQDGRSEETQYF. CDR3 DNA: TGTGCCAGCAGCCAAGATGGGAGGTCAGAGGAGACCCAGTACTTC. The chain is built from TRBV3-1 and TRBJ2-5; the D gene is possibly TRBD2 (6 bases). The germline V and J ends were trimmed by 0 bases and 5 bases, with 13 bases remaining between them. Germline CDR1 LGHDT, CDR2 YNNKEL (reference sequence). This CDR3 spans 15 amino acids.

This clonotype has a count of ten or more. CDR3 region: CASRRDRGPYGYTF. In DNA form, the CDR3 reads TGTGCCAGCAGGAGGGACAGGGGGCCTTATGGCTACACCTTC. The V gene is TRBV2, the J gene TRBJ1-2, with 12 bases lining up with TRBD1. Losses at the gene ends were 6 bases for V and 5 bases for J; bases not matched to a gene: 4. The length of the CDR3 is 14 residues. Germline CDR1 is SNHLY and CDR2 is FYNNEI.

The CDR3 protein is CSGIRQGAGGYTF. The CDR3 coding sequence is TGCAGTGGAATCCGACAGGGGGCGGGTGGCTACACCTTC. The chain combines TRBV20-1 with TRBJ1-2, with TRBD1 identical over 10 bases. The V gene's germline CDR1 is DFQATT and CDR2 SNEGSKA (reference sequence). This CDR3 is built from 13 residues. V lost 7 bases to trimming and J lost 7 bases; unmatched junction nucleotides: 9.

This clonotype was seen repeatedly, ten times or more. The chain carries TRBV20-1 and TRBJ1-2; D unclear. This CDR3 comprises 12 residues. The germline V gene has CDR1 DFQATT and CDR2 SNEGSKA (reference sequence). Trimming stripped 3 bases from V and 2 bases from J, with 7 bases between. The CDR3 here is CSASNQNYGYTF. As DNA, the CDR3 is TGCAGTGCTAGCAACCAGAACTATGGCTACACCTTC.

The table lists this clonotype with many counts. The chain has TRBV12-3 or TRBV12-4 and TRBJ2-7; a weak D match, TRBD2 (6 bases). The V end lost 6 bases, the J end lost 3 bases, and 21 bases lay between the germline ends. The CDR3 spans 16 residues. For the CDR3, the DNA is TGTGCCAGCAGCAAGAAATCCGGGACTCCGCGCTACGAGCAGTACTTC. It specifies CASSKKSGTPRYEQYF.

This clonotype was seen many times. This chain connects TRBV29-1 to TRBJ2-1, with 10 bases lining up with TRBD2. The CDR3 contains 15 residues. CDR1 SQVTM and CDR2 ANQGSEA come from the germline V gene. The J segment lost 9 bases and the V segment lost 3 bases, leaving 11 bases of the junction unmatched. Written as DNA, the CDR3 is TGCAGCGTTGATGGAAGCGGGAGGGCCAGGGGTGAGCAGTTCTTC. Protein sequence: CSVDGSGRARGEQFF.

This clonotype was recorded many times. The V and J genes are TRBV18 and TRBJ2-1, with 10 bases matching TRBD2. V lost 2 bases, J lost 7 bases, and 8 bases stayed unmatched. Germline values: CDR1 KGHSH, CDR2 LQKENI. The CDR3 length is 16 residues. CDR3 loop: CASSPSSGRGLNEQFF. CDR3 in DNA: TGTGCCAGCTCACCATCTAGCGGGAGAGGTTTAAATGAGCAGTTCTTC.